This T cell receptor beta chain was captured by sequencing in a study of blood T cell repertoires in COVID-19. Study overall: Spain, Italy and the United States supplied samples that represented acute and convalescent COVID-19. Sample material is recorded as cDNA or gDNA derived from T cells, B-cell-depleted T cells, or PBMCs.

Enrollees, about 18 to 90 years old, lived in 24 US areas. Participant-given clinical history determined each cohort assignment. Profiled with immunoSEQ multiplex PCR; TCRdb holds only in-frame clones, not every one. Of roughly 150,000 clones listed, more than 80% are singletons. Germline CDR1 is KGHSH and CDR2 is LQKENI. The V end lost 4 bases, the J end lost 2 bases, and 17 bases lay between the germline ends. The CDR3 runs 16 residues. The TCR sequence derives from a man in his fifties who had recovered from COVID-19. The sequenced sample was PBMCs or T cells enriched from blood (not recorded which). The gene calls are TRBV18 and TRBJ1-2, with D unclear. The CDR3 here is CASSQGGPDGNYGYTF. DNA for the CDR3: TGTGCCAGCTCACAAGGAGGACCGGACGGAAACTATGGCTACACCTTC.